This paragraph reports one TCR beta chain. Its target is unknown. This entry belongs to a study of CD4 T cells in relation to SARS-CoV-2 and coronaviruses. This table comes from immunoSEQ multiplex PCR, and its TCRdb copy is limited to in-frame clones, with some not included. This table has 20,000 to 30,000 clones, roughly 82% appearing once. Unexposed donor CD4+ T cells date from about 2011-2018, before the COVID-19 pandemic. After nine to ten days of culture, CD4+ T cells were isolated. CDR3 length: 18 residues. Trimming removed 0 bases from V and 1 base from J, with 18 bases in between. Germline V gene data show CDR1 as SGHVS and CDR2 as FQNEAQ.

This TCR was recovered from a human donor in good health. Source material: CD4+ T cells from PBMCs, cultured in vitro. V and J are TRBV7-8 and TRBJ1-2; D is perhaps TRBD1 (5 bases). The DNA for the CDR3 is TGTGCCAGCAGCTTAGCTATCCAGGGAGGGCGGTTTAACTATGGCTACACCTTC. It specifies CASSLAIQGGRFNYGYTF.